This T cell receptor (beta chain) appears in the sequencing data of a study of T cell repertoires in cytomegalovirus infection. Study-level information: Public TCR beta signatures were indicative of both CMV infection and a matching HLA type. Notes on the study in general: In two of eight donors, the top clonotype was HLA-C-restricted CMV-specific. Individuals carrying CMV plus the relevant HLA were identified by cumulative frequency of public TCR beta families.

In its sample, this clonotype was seen many times. No antigen is known for it. CDR3 size: 14 residues. Losses at the gene ends were 3 bases for V and 5 bases for J; bases not matched to a gene: 6. Germline-derived CDR1 and CDR2 are SGHTA and FQGNSA. TCRdb redid the calling of the reads with MiXCR, one entry per CDR3 protein. Here the sample spans more than 200,000 distinct CDR3 sequences, approximately 9.2% being singletons. V is TRBV7-2 and J is TRBJ2-5, with 7 bases that match TRBD2. The receptor was derived from a human donor in good health (CMV status not recorded). Some clones in this sample may be carry-over from other donors' samples. Sequencing used PBMCs. The CDR3: CASSFQRGRETQYF. DNA of the CDR3: TGTGCCAGCAGCTTCCAGCGGGGCCGGGAGACCCAGTACTTC.